One sample yielded the 18 T cell receptor beta chains listed below, sequenced in a study of response to subunit inactivated influenza vaccine. TCRdb ran MiXCR on the RT-PCR reads and lists one entry per CDR3 protein. The data show 150,000 to 200,000 distinct CDR3 sequences, with roughly 10% seen just once and 35% to 40% held by the top ten. Here the sequenced sample was CD8+ T cells sorted from PBMCs, taken 23 to 25 months after vaccination. These receptors originate from a man between 50 and 69 years old who received an inactivated influenza vaccine.

In this sample, this clonotype turned up a few times. One junction end does not reproduce the germline sequence, and a read error may be involved. The chain links TRBV2 to TRBJ2-7; 7 positions agree with TRBD1. CDR1 and CDR2 from the germline V gene are SNHLY and FYNNEI. This CDR3 spans 16 amino acids. CDR3 amino acids: CASTEVETGRIYEQYF. The CDR3 DNA sequence: TGTGCCAGCACTGAAGTTGAGACAGGGCGAATCTACGAGCAGTACTTC.

This clonotype was recorded many times. This sequence joins TRBV10-3 and TRBJ2-3; a weak D match, TRBD2 (7 bases). This CDR3 region has 16 residues. The germline V gene has CDR1 ENHRY and CDR2 SYGVKD. Deletions cut 4 bases from V and 6 bases from J, with 20 bases between. CDR3 region: CAISGGLRGPGDTQYF. CDR3 in DNA: TGTGCCATCAGTGGTGGTTTGCGGGGGCCGGGGGATACGCAGTATTTT.

This rearrangement joins TRBV6-1 to TRBJ2-4; TRBD1 agrees at 7 bases. Per germline, CDR1 MNHNS and CDR2 SASEGT. The CDR3 contains 12 residues. The V segment lost 8 bases and the J segment 8 bases; nucleotides outside the gene matches: 6. The CDR3 sequence: CASRTGWDIQYF. The CDR3 DNA is TGTGCCAGCCGGACAGGTTGGGACATTCAGTACTTC.

This clonotype occurred a few times. V and J are TRBV9 and TRBJ2-3; 9 bases line up with TRBD2. The CDR3 has 14 residues. The germline V gene encodes CDR1 SGDLS and CDR2 YYNGEE. Unmatched junction bases numbered 2, after V lost 4 bases and J lost 2 bases. The CDR3 protein is CASSMGLATDTQYF. The CDR3 coding sequence is TGTGCCAGCAGCATGGGACTAGCCACAGATACGCAGTATTTT. The variable domain in full, with the rest retrieved from reference TRBV9 and TRBJ2-3, is DSGVTQTPKHLITATGQRVTLRCSPRSGDLSVYWYQQSLDQGLQFLIQYYNGEERAKGNILERFSAQQFPDLHSELNLSSLELGDSALYFCASSMGLATDTQYFGPGTRLTVL.

This chain joins TRBV19 and TRBJ2-1; no clear D gene. Trimming took off 4 bases at V and 9 bases at J, with 22 bases between the two ends. The germline V gene has CDR1 LNHDA and CDR2 SQIVND (reference sequence). This CDR3 is built from 16 residues. The CDR3 sequence is CASSTTGYIGFGEQFF. The DNA of the CDR3 is TGTGCCAGTAGTACAACGGGCTATATCGGATTTGGTGAGCAGTTCTTC. The complete variable domain, with remaining parts taken from reference TRBV19 and TRBJ2-1, reads DGGITQSPKYLFRKEGQNVTLSCEQNLNHDAMYWYRQDPGQGLRLIYYSQIVNDFQKGDIAEGYSVSREKKESFPLTVTSAQKNPTAFYLCASSTTGYIGFGEQFFGPGTRLTVL.

In this sample, this clonotype turned up many times. The chain carries TRBV10-3 and TRBJ1-2; 10 bases match TRBD1. The CDR3 runs to 16 residues. Germline V gene sequence: CDR1 ENHRY, CDR2 SYGVKD. V trimming: 0 bases; J trimming: 2 bases; junction bases outside the gene matches: 3. CDR3 in DNA: TGTGCCATCAGTGAGTCATGGACAGGGGGAAACTATGGCTACACCTTC. It is translated as CAISESWTGGNYGYTF.

This clonotype has a handful of counts. The chain carries TRBV4-3 and TRBJ2-7; D possibly corresponds to TRBD2 (7 bases). V lost 0 bases to trimming and J lost 4 bases, with 22 bases between them. CDR3 length: 18 residues. CDR1 LGHNA and CDR2 YSLEER come from the germline V gene. CDR3 nucleotides: TGCGCCAGCAGCCAAGATCTAGGTATCGGGGGGCGCCGGTACGAGCAGTACTTC. Protein product: CASSQDLGIGGRRYEQYF.

The CDR3 sequence is CASSESGRDGNQPQHF. DNA for the CDR3: TGTGCCAGCAGTGAATCTGGCAGGGACGGCAATCAGCCCCAGCATTTT. The chain links TRBV25-1 to TRBJ1-5; D perhaps matches TRBD1 (5 bases). Germline V CDR1 and CDR2: MGHDK, SYGVNS. V was clipped by 1 base and J by 2 bases, with 12 bases between them. The CDR3 loop spans 16 amino acids.

There are many counts of this clonotype. The rearrangement joins TRBV28 to TRBJ2-1; either TRBD1 or TRBD2 may fit D (5 bases each). The CDR3 loop spans 17 amino acids. The V end lost 6 bases, the J end lost 0 bases, and 18 bases lay between the germline ends. Per germline, CDR1 MDHEN and CDR2 SYDVKM. The CDR3 spells CASRTDTGTDSYNEQFF. In DNA form, the CDR3 reads TGTGCCAGCAGGACCGATACCGGGACCGACTCCTACAATGAGCAGTTCTTC.

V is TRBV28 and J is TRBJ2-7; TRBD2 matches 12 bases. This CDR3 contains 19 residues. The germline V gene has CDR1 MDHEN and CDR2 SYDVKM. The junction had 15 bases not matched to a gene; V was cut back by 6 bases and J by 0 bases. The CDR3 loop is CASRWTGGTSGPPSYEQYF. The CDR3 DNA follows: TGTGCCAGCAGGTGGACAGGGGGGACTAGCGGGCCTCCCTCCTACGAGCAGTACTTC.

This chain links TRBV20-1 with TRBJ2-1; 7 bases align to TRBD1. J was trimmed by 4 bases and V by 3 bases; bases with no gene match: 9. The CDR3 has 15 amino acids. The germline V gene encodes CDR1 DFQATT and CDR2 SNEGSKA (reference sequence). The CDR3 loop reads CSASQQGTTYNEQFF. CDR3 in DNA: TGCAGTGCTAGCCAACAGGGGACAACATACAATGAGCAGTTCTTC.

This clonotype was seen a few times. This chain connects TRBV20-1 to TRBJ2-1; D possibly corresponds to TRBD2 (5 bases). The CDR3 sequence is 15 residues long. V dropped 0 bases and J dropped 4 bases, with 13 bases sitting between them. The germline CDR1 and CDR2 sequences are DFQATT and SNEGSKA (reference sequence). The CDR3 nucleotides are TGCAGTGCTAGAGATCGATGGAGGTCTTACAATGAGCAGTTCTTC. Residues: CSARDRWRSYNEQFF.

The gene calls are TRBV7-9 and TRBJ2-7; TRBD2 is a possible D gene (5 bases). The CDR3 has 16 residues. With 4 bases removed from V and 1 base from J, the gap between germline ends came to 17 bases. In germline, CDR1 is SEHNR, CDR2 FQNEAQ (reference sequence). The CDR3 reads CASSSAQTDSSYEQYF. CDR3 nucleotide sequence: TGTGCCAGCAGCTCCGCCCAGACGGACTCATCCTACGAGCAGTACTTC.

There are a few counts of this clonotype. The rearrangement joins TRBV7-9 to TRBJ2-3; 7 nucleotides match TRBD2. This CDR3 has 17 residues. V shed 8 bases, J shed 2 bases, and the junction held 16 bases outside the gene matches. The germline V gene encodes CDR1 SEHNR and CDR2 FQNEAQ (reference sequence). The CDR3 loop reads CASGGGGVKHTTDTQYF. The CDR3 bases are TGTGCCAGCGGGGGTGGGGGGGTCAAACACACCACAGATACGCAGTATTTT. The full variable domain, in which reference TRBV7-9 and TRBJ2-3 provide the parts outside the CDR3, is DTGVSQNPRHKITKRGQNVTFRCDPISEHNRLYWYRQTLGQGPEFLTYFQNEAQLEKSRLLSDRFSAERPKGSFSTLEIQRTEQGDSAMYLCASGGGGVKHTTDTQYFGPGTRLTVL.

This clonotype is labeled as medium-sized. V and J are TRBV12-3 or TRBV12-4 and TRBJ2-3; D remains ambiguous. The V gene lost 3 bases and the J gene lost 1 base, with 11 bases spanning the gap. This CDR3 is built from 15 residues. CDR3 bases: TGTGCCAGCAGTTTTACCAGCTACGGCACAGATACGCAGTATTTT. It specifies CASSFTSYGTDTQYF.

The CDR3 loop is CASSPGQGATGELFF. The CDR3 DNA sequence: TGTGCCAGCAGCCCCGGACAGGGGGCAACCGGGGAGCTGTTTTTT. The gene calls are TRBV13 and TRBJ2-2; 11 bases align to TRBD1. The CDR3 runs to 15 residues. CDR1 PRHDT and CDR2 FYEKMQ come from the germline V gene (reference sequence). V was pared by 5 bases and J by 5 bases, with 4 bases of the junction left unmatched.

This clonotype was seen once. The rearrangement links TRBV5-1 to TRBJ1-1; 9 nucleotides agree with TRBD1. This CDR3 region has 15 residues. V dropped 2 bases and J dropped 0; count of bases not matched to a gene: 2. Germline-derived CDR1 and CDR2 are SGHRS and YFSETQ. The CDR3 DNA sequence: TGCGCCAGCAGCTTCAGGACAGGGGTGAACACTGAAGCTTTCTTT. Translated, it gives CASSFRTGVNTEAFF.

The genes are TRBV11-2 and TRBJ2-1, with TRBD2 identical over 12 bases. J was trimmed by 8 bases and V by 2 bases; bases with no gene match: 10. Germline CDR1 and CDR2: SGHAT and FQNNGV. The length of the CDR3 is 17 residues. The CDR3: CASSLRGLAGGYDEQFF. CDR3 DNA sequence: TGTGCCAGCAGCTTAAGGGGTCTAGCGGGGGGGTACGATGAGCAGTTCTTC.